The sample holds a few counts of the clone carrying this T cell receptor beta chain. Germline and junction disagree at one end, which may indicate a read error. A sample-barcoded 5' primer and a J-beta primer mix were used in a second PCR of roughly 7 to 12 cycles. Using its own MiXCR run on the 5' RACE reads, TCRdb lists one record per CDR3 protein. The sample lists some 1.8 million distinct CDR3 sequences, about two fifths occurring once. The CDR3 spans 15 residues. This sample was included in a study of blood T cells in healthy people across ages. The TCR originated in a human donor in good health. The chain joins TRBV12-3 or TRBV12-4 to TRBJ2-5, with D maybe TRBD2 (7 bases). Judging by the DNA end, TRBJ2-7 fits better; the J call may be wrong. Input material: blood. The CDR3 spells CASAPWGGFSCEQYF. The CDR3 DNA is TGTGCCAGCGCCCCTTGGGGGGGCTTCTCCTGCGAGCAGTACTTC.